A single sample gave rise to the 12 T cell receptor beta chains below, sequenced in a study of T cell responses to AZD1222 COVID-19 vaccine. Here immunoSEQ multiplex PCR was the method, and the copy in TCRdb shows in-frame clones only, minus some. Here the sample spans about 120,000 clones, about nine tenths being singletons. This specimen consisted of peripheral blood, obtained 28 days after the second AZD1222 dose. Receptor source: an adult who received the AZD1222 COVID-19 vaccine.

CDR3 amino acids: CASSPGAGYTF. The CDR3 bases are TGTGCCAGCAGCCCAGGGGCTGGCTACACCTTC. V gene TRBV27 combines with J gene TRBJ1-2; the D gene is possibly TRBD1 (6 bases). The CDR3 is made up of 11 amino acids. The germline V gene encodes CDR1 MNHEY and CDR2 SMNVEV (reference sequence). V shed 6 bases and J shed 7 bases, with 9 bases lying between them.

The CDR3 is CASSFRAGGAAETQYF. The CDR3 nucleotides are TGTGCCAGCAGTTTTAGGGCGGGGGGGGCAGCGGAGACCCAGTACTTC. The chain uses TRBV28 and TRBJ2-5, with TRBD2 matching over 9 bases. The germline CDR1 and CDR2 sequences are MDHEN and SYDVKM. The V gene end was trimmed by 3 bases and the J gene end by 5 bases; junction bases not matched to a gene: 10. The CDR3 is 16 residues long.

This chain's CDR3 is CASSLDPRGGRKTQYF. In DNA form, the CDR3 reads TGTGCCAGCAGCTTAGACCCGCGGGGGGGCCGAAAGACCCAGTACTTC. The V gene is TRBV7-2, the J gene TRBJ2-5; TRBD2 aligns across 9 bases. The CDR3 runs 16 residues. The V segment lost 1 base and the J segment 6 bases; nucleotides outside the gene matches: 9. The germline V gene encodes CDR1 SGHTA and CDR2 FQGNSA.

V gene TRBV6-1 combines with J gene TRBJ1-4; TRBD1 matches at 9 bases. Unmatched junction bases numbered 5, after V lost 2 bases and J lost 7 bases. CDR3 length equals 15 residues. Germline loops: CDR1 MNHNS, CDR2 SASEGT. The CDR3 nucleotides read TGTGCCAGCAGTGAAAGGGGACAGGGAAGTGAAAAACTGTTTTTT. It yields the protein CASSERGQGSEKLFF.

The chain couples TRBV20-1 to TRBJ1-2; no clear D gene. CDR3 size: 11 residues. Germline lookup yields CDR1 DFQATT and CDR2 SNEGSKA (reference sequence). V was clipped by 3 bases and J by 7 bases, with 9 bases between them. The chain's CDR3 is CSARQARGYTF. The CDR3 DNA follows: TGCAGTGCTAGGCAGGCCCGTGGCTACACCTTC.

The chain combines TRBV5-4 with TRBJ2-7; 7 positions agree with TRBD1. With 0 bases clipped from V and 0 bases from J, the junction kept 3 bases outside the gene matches. Germline CDR1 reads SGHNT; CDR2 reads YYREEE (reference sequence). This CDR3 spans 15 amino acids. CDR3 sequence reads: CASSLGRGSSYEQYF. The DNA of the CDR3 is TGTGCCAGCAGCTTGGGCAGGGGGAGCTCCTACGAGCAGTACTTC. Drawing the rest from reference TRBV5-4 and TRBJ2-7, the complete variable domain is ETGVTQSPTHLIKTRGQQVTLRCSSQSGHNTVSWYQQALGQGPQFIFQYYREEENGRGNFPPRFSGLQFPNYSSELNVNALELDDSALYLCASSLGRGSSYEQYFGPGTRLTVT.

This clone appeared a single time. The CDR3 protein is CATSRESARQDTQYF. The CDR3 DNA sequence: TGTGCCACCAGCAGAGAGTCAGCGCGGCAAGATACGCAGTATTTT. The rearrangement uses TRBV15 and TRBJ2-3; no clear D. Germline lookup yields CDR1 LNHNV and CDR2 YYDKDF (reference sequence). The CDR3 sequence is 15 residues long. Between the trimmed V and J ends, which lost 0 bases and 5 bases, there was a span of 12 bases.

In its sample, this clone was seen once. V is TRBV4-2 and J is TRBJ1-2, with D unresolved. Trimming removed 1 base at V and 6 bases at J, with 15 bases between. The CDR3 sequence is 15 residues long. Germline loops: CDR1 LGHNA, CDR2 YNFKEQ. The CDR3 reads CASSQGPGETDGYTF. The CDR3 DNA is TGTGCCAGCAGCCAAGGCCCCGGGGAGACGGATGGCTACACCTTC.

The V gene is TRBV11-2, the J gene TRBJ2-2; tentatively, D is TRBD1 or TRBD2 (5 bases each). The CDR3 has 14 residues. The V end was cut by 2 bases, the J end by 11 bases, with 15 bases between. Per the germline V gene, CDR1 is SGHAT and CDR2 is FQNNGV. In DNA form, the CDR3 reads TGTGCCAGCAGCTTAAGGTTTGGGACGCCTGAGCTGTTTTTT. Amino acids: CASSLRFGTPELFF.

The chain combines TRBV28 with TRBJ2-6; possibly TRBD1 for D (5 bases). The V gene lost 6 bases and the J gene lost 1 base, with 13 bases spanning the gap. This CDR3 comprises 16 residues. Germline CDR1 MDHEN, CDR2 SYDVKM. This chain's CDR3 is CASSRSAGSGANVLTF. CDR3 coding DNA: TGTGCCAGCAGCAGATCAGCAGGGTCTGGGGCCAACGTCCTGACTTTC.

The V call is TRBV7-8, the J call TRBJ2-5; TRBD1 matches at 9 bases. V lost 7 bases, J lost 1 base, and 10 bases stayed unmatched. Germline CDR1 is SGHVS and CDR2 is FQNEAQ. The CDR3 runs 16 residues. In nucleotides, the CDR3 is TGTGCCAGCAACGCAAACAACAGGGGGCTCCAAGAGACCCAGTACTTC. Translating it yields CASNANNRGLQETQYF.

The rearrangement joins TRBV28 to TRBJ2-7, with D possibly called TRBD1 or TRBD2 (5 bases each). Per germline, CDR1 MDHEN and CDR2 SYDVKM. The CDR3 is 14 residues long. V gave up 4 bases and J gave up 4 bases, with 14 bases separating them. The DNA of the CDR3 is TGTGCCAGCAGTTCCCCGGGACCACCTTACGAGCAGTACTTC. Protein: CASSSPGPPYEQYF.